Listed below are T cell receptor beta chains from one sample, sequenced in a study of shared clonotypes between healthy human individuals. Produced via immunoSEQ multiplex PCR; TCRdb's table is partial and in-frame only. In the table there are approximately 470,000 clones, approximately 84% of which are singletons. The sequencing input was PBMCs. The receptors derive from a woman aged 40 to 49 in good health. Some clones in this sample may be carry-over from other donors' samples. The CDR3 runs from the conserved cysteine through the conserved F or W. A D gene is named only where the DNA matches it firmly. Not every row has a clone size; where given, it reads once, few, many or a size class.

size: .
J: TRBJ1-1
V: TRBV7-9
D: .
DNA: TGTGCCAGCAGCTTAGGTTTAGGGGACACTGAAGCTTTCTTT
CDR3: CASSLGLGDTEAFF

size: .
J: TRBJ2-1
V: TRBV28
D: TRBD2
DNA: TGTGCCAGCAGTTATTCTAGCGGGAGAGGAGAGCAGTTCTTC
CDR3: CASSYSSGRGEQFF

size: .
J: TRBJ1-1
V: TRBV25-1
D: .
DNA: TGTGCCAGCAGATTCGGTGGGGGGCTCTCGAACACTGAAGCTTTCTTT
CDR3: CASRFGGGLSNTEAFF

size: .
J: TRBJ1-1
V: TRBV2
D: .
DNA: TGTGCCAGCAGAGCCCCGACAGGTTCGAACACTGAAGCTTTCTTT
CDR3: CASRAPTGSNTEAFF

size: .
J: TRBJ1-1
V: TRBV28
D: .
DNA: TGTGCCAGCAACGCAAACACTGAAGCTTTCTTT
CDR3: CASNANTEAFF

size: few
J: TRBJ1-4
V: TRBV30
D: .
DNA: TGTGCCGGGAACTCCGGGACCTATAATGAAAAACTGTTTTTT
CDR3: CAGNSGTYNEKLFF

size: .
J: TRBJ2-1
V: TRBV2
D: TRBD2
DNA: TGTGCCAGCAGCGGCTCTGGCGGGAGCTCCTACAATGAGCAGTTCTTC
CDR3: CASSGSGGSSYNEQFF

size: .
J: TRBJ2-1
V: TRBV9
D: TRBD1
DNA: TGTGCCAGCAGCGTAGTCGGGCAGGGGGCTGATGAGCAGTTCTTC
CDR3: CASSVVGQGADEQFF

size: .
J: TRBJ2-7
V: TRBV19
D: .
DNA: TGTGCCAGTAGTATTGGGCTGGAGGCCTACGAGCAGTACTTC
CDR3: CASSIGLEAYEQYF

size: .
J: TRBJ1-2
V: TRBV7-2
D: TRBD1
DNA: TGTGCCAGCAGCCAGTCGACAGGGGTCTATGGCTACACCTTC
CDR3: CASSQSTGVYGYTF

size: .
J: TRBJ2-2
V: TRBV6-4
D: TRBD2
DNA: TGTGCCAGCAGTCCGGGGCTAGCGGCGACCGGGGAGCTGTTTTTT
CDR3: CASSPGLAATGELFF

size: .
J: TRBJ1-4
V: TRBV18
D: .
DNA: TGTGCCAGCTCACCAGGACAGAATGAAAAACTGTTTTTT
CDR3: CASSPGQNEKLFF

size: .
J: TRBJ1-1
V: TRBV9
D: .
DNA: TGTGCCAGCAGCCCCCTCCCGGGGGGCACTGAAGCTTTCTTT
CDR3: CASSPLPGGTEAFF

size: few
J: TRBJ2-7
V: TRBV10-2
D: .
DNA: TGCGCCAGCAGTGGGGTTTCCGAGGGGAGCTCCTACGAGCAGTACTTC
CDR3: CASSGVSEGSSYEQYF

size: many
J: TRBJ2-7
V: TRBV27
D: TRBD2
DNA: TGTGCCAGCGGCATGAGCGGGAAAGGCGAGCAGTACTTC
CDR3: CASGMSGKGEQYF

size: .
J: TRBJ2-4
V: TRBV30
D: .
DNA: TGTGCCTGGAGTGTTGACGGGGTCAAAAACATTCAGTACTTC
CDR3: CAWSVDGVKNIQYF

size: .
J: TRBJ2-3
V: TRBV28
D: TRBD2
DNA: TGTGCCAGCAGTTTGGTGAGGGCGGGAGCGTCAGATACGCAGTATTTT
CDR3: CASSLVRAGASDTQYF

size: .
J: TRBJ2-7
V: TRBV10-3
D: .
DNA: TGTGCCATCAGTGAACAGGGAGCCTACGAGCAGTACTTC
CDR3: CAISEQGAYEQYF

size: .
J: TRBJ2-6
V: TRBV18
D: .
DNA: TGTGCCAGCTCACCAACGCAGGGAATCAGCTCTGGGGCCAACGTCCTGACTTTC
CDR3: CASSPTQGISSGANVLTF

size: .
J: TRBJ1-5
V: TRBV5-4
D: .
DNA: TGTGCCAGCAGCTCAGGGTGGGATCAGCCCCAGCATTTT
CDR3: CASSSGWDQPQHF

size: many
J: TRBJ1-2
V: TRBV6-4
D: .
DNA: TGTGCCAGCAGTGACTCCTCGACAGGCCCCTATGGCTACACCTTC
CDR3: CASSDSSTGPYGYTF

size: .
J: TRBJ1-1
V: TRBV19
D: TRBD1
DNA: TGTGCCAGTAGTATATCACAGGGGGCGAAGAACACTGAAGCTTTCTTT
CDR3: CASSISQGAKNTEAFF

size: once
J: TRBJ1-1
V: TRBV4-1
D: .
DNA: TGCGCCAGCAGCCAAGCCGGTTCAAAACAGGGTTTGGCTTTCTTT
CDR3: CASSQAGSKQGLAFF

size: .
J: TRBJ2-4
V: TRBV14
D: TRBD2
DNA: TGTGCCAGCAGCCAAGATATCGGGGGGATTTCGGCCAAAAACATTCAGTACTTC
CDR3: CASSQDIGGISAKNIQYF

size: .
J: TRBJ1-5
V: TRBV2
D: TRBD1
DNA: TGTGCCAGCGGCGGGACAGGGGGTGGGGATCAGCCCCAGCATTTT
CDR3: CASGGTGGGDQPQHF

size: .
J: TRBJ2-5
V: TRBV7-9
D: .
DNA: TGTGCCAGCAGCCCGAGTCACTTC
CDR3: CASSPSHF

size: .
J: TRBJ1-1
V: TRBV30
D: TRBD1
DNA: TGTGCCTGGAGTGTACAGGGGAGGACTGAAGCTTTCTTT
CDR3: CAWSVQGRTEAFF

size: few
J: TRBJ1-2
V: TRBV18
D: TRBD1
DNA: TGTGCCAGCTCACCACTTCCCCCGGGACAGGGTACCTATGGCTACACCTTC
CDR3: CASSPLPPGQGTYGYTF

size: .
J: TRBJ2-7
V: TRBV9
D: .
DNA: TGTGCCAGCAGCGTAGTTGGGGACCAGTCCGAGCAGTACTTC
CDR3: CASSVVGDQSEQYF

size: .
J: TRBJ1-1
V: TRBV27
D: .
DNA: TGTGCCAGCAGAGGGGGAAACACTGAAGCTTTCTTT
CDR3: CASRGGNTEAFF

size: .
J: TRBJ1-4
V: TRBV7-2
D: TRBD1
DNA: TGTGCCAGCAGCTCCTCGGGACAGTCTAATGAAAAACTGTTTTTT
CDR3: CASSSSGQSNEKLFF

size: .
J: TRBJ1-4
V: TRBV28
D: TRBD1
DNA: TGTGCCAGCAGTATGGGACAGCATAATGAAAAACTGTTTTTT
CDR3: CASSMGQHNEKLFF

size: few
J: TRBJ2-7
V: TRBV11-2
D: .
DNA: TGTGCCAGCAGCCCGAATTACGACAGTACCTACGAGCAGTACTTC
CDR3: CASSPNYDSTYEQYF

size: .
J: TRBJ2-1
V: TRBV29-1
D: TRBD1
DNA: TGCAGCGTTGTATTAGGGACAGGGACGGGCTACAATGAGCAGTTCTTC
CDR3: CSVVLGTGTGYNEQFF

size: few
J: TRBJ1-2
V: TRBV4-1
D: TRBD1
DNA: TGCGCCAGCAGCCAAGGTAGTCTCCCTTGGACAGGGAGGTCTAACTATGGCTACACCTTC
CDR3: CASSQGSLPWTGRSNYGYTF

size: .
J: TRBJ1-4
V: TRBV5-1
D: .
DNA: TGCGCCAGCAGCTTGGATACCTGGGGAAGTAGTGAAAAACTGTTTTTT
CDR3: CASSLDTWGSSEKLFF

size: .
J: TRBJ2-3
V: TRBV2
D: .
DNA: TGTGCCAGCAGTCAAGGGTCTCCGTCGGATACGCAGTATTTT
CDR3: CASSQGSPSDTQYF

size: .
J: TRBJ2-1
V: TRBV6-4
D: .
DNA: TGTGCCAGCAGTGACGGTAGGGATATGAATGAGCAGTTCTTC
CDR3: CASSDGRDMNEQFF

size: few
J: TRBJ2-3
V: TRBV5-1
D: TRBD1
DNA: TGCGCCAGCAGCTTCTCTGGACAGGCGGATACGCAGTATTTT
CDR3: CASSFSGQADTQYF

size: .
J: TRBJ2-3
V: TRBV5-1
D: TRBD1
DNA: TGCGCCAGCAGCCCCCAGGGACAGTCCGCGGATACGCAGTATTTT
CDR3: CASSPQGQSADTQYF

size: .
J: TRBJ1-1
V: TRBV30
D: TRBD1
DNA: TGTGCCAGAGCGGGGGACAGTAACACTGAAGCTTTCTTT
CDR3: CARAGDSNTEAFF

size: .
J: TRBJ2-7
V: TRBV10-2
D: TRBD1
DNA: TGCGCCAGCAGTAGATACTCCGGGACAGGGATCTACGAGCAGTACTTC
CDR3: CASSRYSGTGIYEQYF

size: .
J: TRBJ2-3
V: TRBV5-1
D: .
DNA: TGCGCCACCACGATCGGGGTAGCGGAGACAGATACGCAGTATTTT
CDR3: CATTIGVAETDTQYF

size: .
J: TRBJ1-1
V: TRBV7-9
D: .
DNA: TGTGCCAGCAACCTCGAGGTTCTCACTGAAGCTTTCTTT
CDR3: CASNLEVLTEAFF

size: .
J: TRBJ2-5
V: TRBV5-1
D: TRBD2
DNA: TGCGCCAGCAGTAGAAAACCAGGACTAGCGGGAGATGAGACCCAGTACTTC
CDR3: CASSRKPGLAGDETQYF

size: .
J: TRBJ2-7
V: TRBV21-1
D: .
DNA: TGTGCCAGCAGCAAAGAGGGACAGGGCCTTTCCTACGAGCAGTACTTC
CDR3: CASSKEGQGLSYEQYF

size: .
J: TRBJ1-4
V: TRBV18
D: .
DNA: TGTGCCAGCTCACTAGGGATCGCTGAAAAACTGTTTTTT
CDR3: CASSLGIAEKLFF

size: .
J: TRBJ2-7
V: TRBV29-1
D: .
DNA: TGCAGCGTTGCGACAGGCCGCGACCTCTACGAGCAGTACTTC
CDR3: CSVATGRDLYEQYF

size: .
J: TRBJ1-3
V: TRBV4-1
D: .
DNA: TGCGCCAGCAGCCAACCACGGTCCTCTGGAAACACCATATATTTT
CDR3: CASSQPRSSGNTIYF

size: .
J: TRBJ2-7
V: TRBV7-8
D: .
DNA: TGTGCCAACAGTTTCCTCCGCTACCCACCCTACGAGCAGTACTTC
CDR3: CANSFLRYPPYEQYF

size: once
J: TRBJ1-4
V: TRBV6-1
D: .
DNA: TGTGCCAGCAGTGAATCTTGGGGGCCGGATGAAAAACTGTTTTTT
CDR3: CASSESWGPDEKLFF

size: .
J: TRBJ2-2
V: TRBV15
D: TRBD1
DNA: TGTGCCACCAGTGACAGGGTAACCGGGGAGCTGTTTTTT
CDR3: CATSDRVTGELFF

size: .
J: TRBJ1-1
V: TRBV14
D: .
DNA: TGTGCCAGCAGCCTCACCTCCGGGGACACTGAAGCTTTCTTT
CDR3: CASSLTSGDTEAFF